This is a list of T cell receptor beta chains from one sample in a study of blood T cell repertoires in COVID-19. Only in-frame clones appear in the TCRdb table, and some are missing; sequencing was by immunoSEQ multiplex PCR. The sample consists of about half a million clones, roughly 88% of them appearing once. Sample: peripheral blood. These receptors were taken from a human donor in a cohort sampled during active COVID-19. Both conserved end residues are part of each CDR3. The D gene is left open where the match is weak. The size entry is marked missing in some rows and otherwise reads once, few, many or a size class.

j_gene: TRBJ2-7; d_gene: .; v_gene: TRBV11-2; abundance: many; CDR3aa: CASSLAPGEQYF; CDR3nt: TGTGCCAGCAGCTTAGCCCCGGGCGAGCAGTACTTC
j_gene: TRBJ1-1; d_gene: .; v_gene: TRBV6-5; abundance: .; CDR3aa: CATQLWQVNTEAFF; CDR3nt: TGTGCCACCCAATTATGGCAGGTGAACACTGAAGCTTTCTTT
j_gene: TRBJ2-3; d_gene: TRBD2; v_gene: TRBV9; abundance: .; CDR3aa: CASSVERTTGGPADTQYF; CDR3nt: TGTGCCAGCAGCGTAGAGAGGACGACGGGAGGGCCTGCAGATACGCAGTATTTT
j_gene: TRBJ2-7; d_gene: TRBD1; v_gene: TRBV6-6; abundance: .; CDR3aa: CASKMDRGPAEQYF; CDR3nt: TGTGCCAGCAAGATGGACAGGGGGCCCGCCGAGCAGTACTTC
j_gene: TRBJ2-3; d_gene: TRBD1; v_gene: TRBV19; abundance: .; CDR3aa: CASRDRGSTDTQYF; CDR3nt: TGTGCCAGTCGGGACAGGGGGAGCACAGATACGCAGTATTTT
j_gene: TRBJ2-7; d_gene: TRBD1; v_gene: TRBV27; abundance: .; CDR3aa: CASRRDSVSYEQYF; CDR3nt: TGTGCCAGCAGACGGGACAGCGTATCCTACGAGCAGTACTTC
j_gene: TRBJ1-2; d_gene: .; v_gene: TRBV4-3; abundance: .; CDR3aa: CASSPTSRGHYGYTF; CDR3nt: TGCGCCAGCAGCCCCACGTCCAGGGGTCACTATGGCTACACCTTC
j_gene: TRBJ2-3; d_gene: TRBD2; v_gene: TRBV7-3; abundance: .; CDR3aa: CASSSIAGARDTQYF; CDR3nt: TGTGCCAGCAGCTCAATAGCGGGAGCACGAGATACGCAGTATTTT
j_gene: TRBJ2-1; d_gene: .; v_gene: TRBV19; abundance: .; CDR3aa: CASSTIENEQFF; CDR3nt: TGTGCCAGTAGTACAATTGAGAATGAGCAGTTCTTC
j_gene: TRBJ1-1; d_gene: .; v_gene: TRBV7-9; abundance: .; CDR3aa: CASSLRGKTEAFF; CDR3nt: TGTGCCAGCAGCTTAAGGGGCAAAACTGAAGCTTTCTTT
j_gene: TRBJ2-3; d_gene: .; v_gene: TRBV19; abundance: .; CDR3aa: CASSIVPGADTQYF; CDR3nt: TGTGCCAGTAGTATCGTTCCGGGGGCAGATACGCAGTATTTT
j_gene: TRBJ2-3; d_gene: .; v_gene: TRBV6-5; abundance: .; CDR3aa: CASRTGTKPTDTQYF; CDR3nt: TGTGCCAGCAGAACCGGGACAAAGCCTACAGATACGCAGTATTTT
j_gene: TRBJ2-6; d_gene: .; v_gene: TRBV18; abundance: .; CDR3aa: CASSSSGERSGANVLTF; CDR3nt: TGTGCCAGCTCATCCTCAGGGGAGCGGTCTGGGGCCAACGTCCTGACTTTC
j_gene: TRBJ1-1; d_gene: .; v_gene: TRBV12-5; abundance: once; CDR3aa: CASGLARGGTEAFF; CDR3nt: TGTGCTAGTGGTTTGGCAAGGGGTGGGACTGAAGCTTTCTTT
j_gene: TRBJ1-1; d_gene: .; v_gene: TRBV7-2; abundance: .; CDR3aa: CASSLTRVGTEAFF; CDR3nt: TGTGCCAGCAGCTTAACCAGGGTTGGCACTGAAGCTTTCTTT
j_gene: TRBJ2-7; d_gene: TRBD2; v_gene: TRBV3-1/TRBV3-2; abundance: .; CDR3aa: CASSQDQPWTSGRAYEQYF; CDR3nt: TGTGCCAGCAGCCAAGATCAACCCTGGACTAGCGGGAGGGCCTACGAGCAGTACTTC
j_gene: TRBJ1-3; d_gene: .; v_gene: TRBV3-1/TRBV3-2; abundance: .; CDR3aa: CASSLTESGNTIYF; CDR3nt: TGTGCCAGCAGCCTGACAGAATCTGGAAACACCATATATTTT
j_gene: TRBJ2-2; d_gene: .; v_gene: TRBV7-3; abundance: .; CDR3aa: CASSLGVVGFAGELFF; CDR3nt: TGTGCCAGCAGCTTAGGTGTAGTCGGGTTCGCCGGGGAGCTGTTTTTT
j_gene: TRBJ2-3; d_gene: .; v_gene: TRBV5-4; abundance: .; CDR3aa: CASSLAGEDTQYF; CDR3nt: TGTGCCAGCAGCTTGGCCGGGGAAGATACGCAGTATTTT
j_gene: TRBJ1-1; d_gene: .; v_gene: TRBV5-1; abundance: .; CDR3aa: CASSLYPGENTEAFF; CDR3nt: TGCGCCAGCAGCTTGTATCCGGGAGAGAACACTGAAGCTTTCTTT
j_gene: TRBJ2-3; d_gene: .; v_gene: TRBV3-1/TRBV3-2; abundance: .; CDR3aa: CASSQQVGLTRTDTQYF; CDR3nt: TGTGCCAGCAGCCAACAGGTGGGACTTACCCGCACAGATACGCAGTATTTT
j_gene: TRBJ2-3; d_gene: TRBD1; v_gene: TRBV29-1; abundance: .; CDR3aa: CSVEGQGRATQYF; CDR3nt: TGCAGCGTTGAGGGACAGGGGCGGGCTACGCAGTATTTT
j_gene: TRBJ2-3; d_gene: .; v_gene: TRBV7-9; abundance: .; CDR3aa: CASSFSSGGTDTQYF; CDR3nt: TGTGCCAGCAGCTTCAGTTCCGGGGGCACAGATACGCAGTATTTT
j_gene: TRBJ2-2; d_gene: .; v_gene: TRBV30; abundance: .; CDR3aa: CAWAPEVDTGELFF; CDR3nt: TGTGCCTGGGCGCCGGAGGTGGACACCGGGGAGCTGTTTTTT
j_gene: TRBJ1-5; d_gene: .; v_gene: TRBV28; abundance: once; CDR3aa: CASSLLRQPQHF; CDR3nt: TGTGCCAGCAGTTTACTTCGGCAGCCCCAGCATTTT
j_gene: TRBJ1-5; d_gene: TRBD1; v_gene: TRBV19; abundance: once; CDR3aa: CASHQADRGLTYRNQPQHF; CDR3nt: TGTGCCAGTCACCAAGCAGACAGGGGGCTGACATACCGCAATCAGCCCCAGCATTTT
j_gene: TRBJ2-4; d_gene: .; v_gene: TRBV19; abundance: .; CDR3aa: CASSREDIQYF; CDR3nt: TGTGCCAGTAGTAGGGAGGACATTCAGTACTTC
j_gene: TRBJ2-7; d_gene: .; v_gene: TRBV29-1; abundance: .; CDR3aa: CSVEGDKAYEQYF; CDR3nt: TGCAGCGTTGAGGGGGACAAAGCCTACGAGCAGTACTTC
j_gene: TRBJ1-5; d_gene: TRBD1; v_gene: TRBV4-1; abundance: .; CDR3aa: CASSQGDRVEPQHF; CDR3nt: TGCGCCAGCAGCCAGGGGGACAGGGTTGAACCCCAGCATTTT
j_gene: TRBJ1-5; d_gene: TRBD1; v_gene: TRBV24-1; abundance: .; CDR3aa: CATSDSTGKLNQPQHF; CDR3nt: TGTGCCACCAGTGACTCGACAGGGAAGCTCAATCAGCCCCAGCATTTT
j_gene: TRBJ2-6; d_gene: .; v_gene: TRBV19; abundance: .; CDR3aa: CASSISVDGANVLTF; CDR3nt: TGTGCCAGTAGTATTTCGGTTGATGGGGCCAACGTCCTGACTTTC
j_gene: TRBJ2-1; d_gene: TRBD2; v_gene: TRBV2; abundance: .; CDR3aa: CASIPKRAGGPNEQFF; CDR3nt: TGTGCCAGCATCCCTAAGAGAGCGGGAGGGCCGAATGAGCAGTTCTTC
j_gene: TRBJ2-7; d_gene: TRBD2; v_gene: TRBV7-3; abundance: .; CDR3aa: CASSLNPSGIDEQYF; CDR3nt: TGTGCCAGCAGCTTAAACCCTAGCGGGATCGACGAGCAGTACTTC
j_gene: TRBJ2-1; d_gene: .; v_gene: TRBV7-3; abundance: .; CDR3aa: CASSPQGYNEQFF; CDR3nt: TGTGCCAGCAGCCCACAGGGTTACAATGAGCAGTTCTTC
j_gene: TRBJ2-7; d_gene: TRBD1; v_gene: TRBV6-5; abundance: .; CDR3aa: CASKIRTGYPYEQYF; CDR3nt: TGTGCCAGCAAAATAAGGACAGGGTATCCCTACGAGCAGTACTTC
j_gene: TRBJ2-1; d_gene: TRBD2; v_gene: TRBV9; abundance: .; CDR3aa: CASSVAGGRNNEQFF; CDR3nt: TGTGCCAGCAGCGTAGCGGGAGGCAGGAACAATGAGCAGTTCTTC
j_gene: TRBJ1-5; d_gene: .; v_gene: TRBV5-3; abundance: .; CDR3aa: CARSTRLNSNQPQHF; CDR3nt: TGTGCCAGAAGCACCAGACTTAATAGCAATCAGCCCCAGCATTTT
j_gene: TRBJ1-3; d_gene: TRBD1; v_gene: TRBV5-1; abundance: few; CDR3aa: CASSLAGTGFGNTIYF; CDR3nt: TGCGCCAGCAGCTTGGCCGGGACAGGGTTTGGAAACACCATATATTTT
j_gene: TRBJ1-3; d_gene: .; v_gene: TRBV19; abundance: .; CDR3aa: CASSIGGGNTIYF; CDR3nt: TGTGCCAGTAGTATCGGAGGGGGAAACACCATATATTTT
j_gene: TRBJ1-5; d_gene: .; v_gene: TRBV6-2/TRBV6-3; abundance: once; CDR3aa: CASSTGLGNQPQHF; CDR3nt: TGTGCCAGCAGCACAGGGTTGGGCAATCAGCCCCAGCATTTT
j_gene: TRBJ1-2; d_gene: TRBD1; v_gene: TRBV9; abundance: .; CDR3aa: CASSIGTDYGYTF; CDR3nt: TGTGCCAGCAGCATCGGGACAGACTATGGCTACACCTTC
j_gene: TRBJ2-7; d_gene: TRBD2; v_gene: TRBV4-3; abundance: once; CDR3aa: CASSREAGGLLEQYF; CDR3nt: TGCGCCAGCAGCCGCGAAGCGGGAGGGCTGCTCGAGCAGTACTTC
j_gene: TRBJ1-2; d_gene: TRBD1; v_gene: TRBV28; abundance: .; CDR3aa: CASSWTGGYTF; CDR3nt: TGTGCCAGCAGTTGGACAGGGGGCTACACCTTC
j_gene: TRBJ2-2; d_gene: TRBD2; v_gene: TRBV12-3/TRBV12-4; abundance: once; CDR3aa: CATRGGTGELFF; CDR3nt: TGTGCCACCCGGGGGGGCACCGGGGAGCTGTTTTTT
j_gene: TRBJ2-1; d_gene: TRBD2; v_gene: TRBV19; abundance: .; CDR3aa: CASSRTSGRQGEQFF; CDR3nt: TGTGCCAGTAGTCGGACTAGCGGGAGACAGGGTGAGCAGTTCTTC
j_gene: TRBJ1-5; d_gene: .; v_gene: TRBV29-1; abundance: .; CDR3aa: CSVGGRDSNQPQHF; CDR3nt: TGCAGCGTTGGGGGCAGAGATAGCAATCAGCCCCAGCATTTT
j_gene: TRBJ1-2; d_gene: .; v_gene: TRBV4-1; abundance: .; CDR3aa: CASSQESAGTANYGYTF; CDR3nt: TGCGCCAGCAGCCAAGAGTCCGCGGGGACCGCTAACTATGGCTACACCTTC
j_gene: TRBJ2-3; d_gene: TRBD1; v_gene: TRBV13; abundance: .; CDR3aa: CASTRLGTGGTTDTQYF; CDR3nt: TGTGCCAGCACCCGTCTTGGGACAGGGGGAACGACGGATACGCAGTATTTT
j_gene: TRBJ1-1; d_gene: .; v_gene: TRBV19; abundance: .; CDR3aa: CASSILRWFEPRGTEAFF; CDR3nt: TGTGCCAGTAGTATCCTAAGATGGTTCGAGCCGCGGGGCACTGAAGCTTTCTTT
j_gene: TRBJ2-3; d_gene: TRBD2; v_gene: TRBV11-2; abundance: .; CDR3aa: CASSSLMGLGTDTQYF; CDR3nt: TGTGCCAGCAGCTCACTTATGGGACTAGGGACAGATACGCAGTATTTT
j_gene: TRBJ2-1; d_gene: TRBD1; v_gene: TRBV24-1; abundance: .; CDR3aa: CATSDLGQGIYNEQFF; CDR3nt: TGTGCCACCAGTGATTTGGGACAGGGTATCTACAATGAGCAGTTCTTC